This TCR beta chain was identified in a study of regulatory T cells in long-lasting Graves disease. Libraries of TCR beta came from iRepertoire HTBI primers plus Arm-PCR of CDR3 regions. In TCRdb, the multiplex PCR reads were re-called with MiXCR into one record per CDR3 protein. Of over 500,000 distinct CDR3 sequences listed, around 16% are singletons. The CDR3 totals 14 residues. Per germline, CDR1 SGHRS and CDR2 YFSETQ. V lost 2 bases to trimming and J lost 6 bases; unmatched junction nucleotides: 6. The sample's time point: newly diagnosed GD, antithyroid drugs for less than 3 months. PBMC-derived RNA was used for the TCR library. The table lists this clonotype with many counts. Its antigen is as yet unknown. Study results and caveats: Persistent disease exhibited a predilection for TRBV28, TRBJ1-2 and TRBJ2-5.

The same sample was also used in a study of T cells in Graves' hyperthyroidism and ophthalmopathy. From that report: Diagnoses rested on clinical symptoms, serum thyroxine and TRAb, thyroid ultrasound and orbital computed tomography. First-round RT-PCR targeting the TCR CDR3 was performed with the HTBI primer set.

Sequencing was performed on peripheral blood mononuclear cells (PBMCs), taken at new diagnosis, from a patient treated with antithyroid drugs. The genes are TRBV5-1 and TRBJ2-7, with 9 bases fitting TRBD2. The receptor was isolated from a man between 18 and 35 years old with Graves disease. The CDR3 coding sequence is TGCGCCAGCAGCTTCGAAGCGGGAGGTTCCGAGCAGTACTTC. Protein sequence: CASSFEAGGSEQYF.